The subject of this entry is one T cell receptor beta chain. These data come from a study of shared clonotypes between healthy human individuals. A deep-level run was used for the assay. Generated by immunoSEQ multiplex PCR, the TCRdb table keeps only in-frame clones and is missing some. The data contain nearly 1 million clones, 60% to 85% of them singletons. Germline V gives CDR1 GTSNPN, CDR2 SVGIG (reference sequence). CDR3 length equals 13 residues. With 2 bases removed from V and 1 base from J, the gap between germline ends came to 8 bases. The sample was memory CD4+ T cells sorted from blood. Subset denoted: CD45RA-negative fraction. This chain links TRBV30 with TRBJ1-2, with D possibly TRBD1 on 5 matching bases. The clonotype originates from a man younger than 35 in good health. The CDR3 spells CAWSRQNNYGYTF. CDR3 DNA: TGTGCCTGGAGTCGACAGAATAACTATGGCTACACCTTC.